The 8 T cell receptor beta chains reported below all come from one sample, sequenced in a study of T cell repertoires in cytomegalovirus infection. Each CDR3 protein gets one entry after TCRdb re-called the reads with MiXCR. The table shows roughly 700,000 distinct CDR3 sequences, with around 30% occurring only once. Their cognate antigens are unknown. Sequences were derived from cultured PBMCs, sampled from culture after CMV antigen stimulation. Every receptor here comes from a human donor in good health (CMV status not recorded). Some clones in this sample may be carry-over from other donors' samples.

This clonotype was found a few times. This sequence joins TRBV4-1 and TRBJ2-2; 10 bases are shared with TRBD2. This CDR3 region has 19 residues. V trimming: 3 bases; J trimming: 3 bases; junction bases outside the gene matches: 13. CDR1 MGHRA and CDR2 YSYEKL come from the germline V gene. DNA of the CDR3: TGCGCCAGCAGCCATCCCCCACCCGGACTAGCGGAACACACCGGGGAGCTGTTTTTT. Translation: CASSHPPPGLAEHTGELFF.

The rearrangement links TRBV28 to TRBJ2-7, with 16 bases fitting TRBD2. The CDR3 length is 16 residues. V was clipped by 10 bases and J by 1 base; unmatched bases: 7. From germline, CDR1 is MDHEN and CDR2 SYDVKM. CDR3 in amino acids: CATRGLAGGSSYEQYF. CDR3 DNA sequence: TGTGCCACCAGGGGACTAGCGGGGGGGTCGTCCTACGAGCAGTACTTC.

A few counts support this clonotype. The chain links TRBV15 to TRBJ2-1; maybe TRBD1 (6 bases). CDR1 is LNHNV and CDR2 is YYDKDF in the germline V gene (reference sequence). The CDR3 sequence is 14 residues long. The ends were cut back, 5 bases at V and 7 bases at J, with 15 bases in the middle. Written as DNA, the CDR3 is TGTGCCACCAGCGGACCATGGACAGAAAATGAGCAGTTCTTC. It encodes CATSGPWTENEQFF.

This clonotype turned up a few times. The J gene is TRBJ2-7, the V gene TRBV7-2, with D tentatively TRBD2 (6 bases). Germline CDR1 and CDR2: SGHTA and FQGNSA. Trimming stripped 2 bases from V and 6 bases from J, with 11 bases between. This CDR3 spans 13 amino acids. CDR3 nucleotides: TGTGCCAGCAGCTTAAGGCAGGGAGGCGAGCAGTACTTC. Encoded protein: CASSLRQGGEQYF.

The chain employs TRBV7-2 and TRBJ2-2; TRBD1 might be the D (5 bases). The CDR3 contains 14 residues. Trimming took off 4 bases at V and 1 base at J, with 7 bases between the two ends. From germline, CDR1 is SGHTA and CDR2 FQGNSA. The CDR3: CASSSDRNTGELFF. CDR3 sequence (DNA): TGTGCCAGCAGCTCCGACAGGAACACCGGGGAGCTGTTTTTT.

This clonotype has a handful of counts. The genes are TRBV4-3 and TRBJ1-1; TRBD1 matches at 11 bases. The CDR3 loop spans 16 amino acids. Trimming at V came to 1 base and at J to 7 bases, leaving 8 bases not matched to a gene. CDR1 LGHNA and CDR2 YSLEER come from the germline V gene. CDR3 region: CASSQGTGGTPLEAFF. CDR3 nucleotides: TGCGCCAGCAGCCAAGGGACAGGGGGCACACCCCTTGAAGCTTTCTTT.

Only a few counts were recorded for this clonotype. The chain combines TRBV7-2 with TRBJ2-5; TRBD2 is a possible D gene (5 bases). The ends were cut back, 3 bases at V and 3 bases at J, with 11 bases in the middle. The CDR3 is 14 residues long. CDR1 SGHTA and CDR2 FQGNSA come from the germline V gene. The CDR3, as DNA: TGTGCCAGCAGCTTTCTACGGGAAGAAGAGACCCAGTACTTC. It codes for CASSFLREEETQYF.

The chain joins TRBV6-1 to TRBJ2-5; D perhaps matches TRBD1 (6 bases). V was shortened by 6 bases and J by 4 bases, with 12 bases between the two germline ends. CDR1 MNHNS and CDR2 SASEGT come from the germline V gene. The CDR3 length is 13 residues. CDR3 DNA: TGTGCCAGCAGACAGGGATTCTTAGAGACCCAGTACTTC. Its protein is CASRQGFLETQYF.